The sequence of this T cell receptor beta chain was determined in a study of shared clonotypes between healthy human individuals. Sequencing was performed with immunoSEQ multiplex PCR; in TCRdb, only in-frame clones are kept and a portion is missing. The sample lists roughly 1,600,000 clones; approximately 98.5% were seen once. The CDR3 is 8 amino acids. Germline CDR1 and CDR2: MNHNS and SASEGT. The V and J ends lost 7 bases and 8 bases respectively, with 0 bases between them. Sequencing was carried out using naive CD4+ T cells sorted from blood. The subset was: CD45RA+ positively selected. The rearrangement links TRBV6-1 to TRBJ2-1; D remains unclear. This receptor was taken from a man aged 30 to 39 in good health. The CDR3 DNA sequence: TGTGCCAGCAATGAGCAGTTCTTC. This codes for CASNEQFF.